A single sample gave rise to the 32 T cell receptor beta chains below, sequenced in a study of regulatory T cells in long-lasting Graves disease. Through Arm-PCR of CDR3 regions and iRepertoire HTBI primers, TCR beta libraries were built. TCRdb re-derived calls from the multiplex PCR reads in MiXCR, one entry per CDR3 protein. The sample gives approximately 350,000 distinct CDR3 sequences, approximately 15% of which show up once; approximately 30% is in the top ten. The time point was: newly diagnosed GD, antithyroid drugs for less than 3 months. PBMC-extracted RNA yielded the TCR library. Separately, the same data were catalogued under a study of T cells in Graves' hyperthyroidism and ophthalmopathy.

Sequencing used peripheral blood mononuclear cells (PBMCs), obtained at new diagnosis, from a patient treated with antithyroid drugs. These receptors originate from a man aged 35 to 55 with Graves disease.

This clonotype was seen more than once but under ten times. The V and J genes are TRBV2 and TRBJ1-2; TRBD1 matches 12 bases. The V gene end was trimmed by 7 bases and the J gene end by 0 bases; junction bases not matched to a gene: 6. The CDR3 totals 16 residues. Germline V gene lookup returns CDR1 SNHLY and CDR2 FYNNEI. The CDR3 spells CASTRGQGASNYGYTF. The CDR3 DNA follows: TGTGCCAGCACCCGGGGACAGGGGGCCTCTAACTATGGCTACACCTTC.

This chain links TRBV20-1 with TRBJ1-3, with 9 bases that match TRBD1. The germline gives CDR1 DFQATT, CDR2 SNEGSKA (reference sequence). This CDR3 is 18 amino acids long. V lost 5 bases to trimming and J lost 5 bases; unmatched junction nucleotides: 19. CDR3 amino acids: CSARGFGTGWPRRNTIYF. In DNA, the CDR3 is TGCAGTGCTCGCGGATTCGGGACAGGGTGGCCCCGCCGAAACACCATATATTTT.

In this sample, this clonotype turned up many times. The J gene is TRBJ1-5, the V gene TRBV28, with D tentatively TRBD1 (6 bases). This CDR3 is 13 amino acids long. Per the germline V gene, CDR1 is MDHEN and CDR2 is SYDVKM. Trimming pared 7 bases from V and 6 bases from J, leaving 13 bases between. In DNA, the CDR3 is TGTGCCAGCATCGCAGGGGAGGGTCAGCCCCAGCATTTT. It yields the protein CASIAGEGQPQHF.

The genes are TRBV11-2 and TRBJ2-4; D may match TRBD1 or TRBD2 (5 bases each). V was trimmed by 1 base and J by 8 bases, leaving 24 bases between them. The CDR3 covers 18 residues. Germline-derived CDR1 and CDR2 are SGHAT and FQNNGV. CDR3 bases: TGTGCCAGCAGCTTAGGGGTGTTGGACAATCGCGGGTGGGACATTCAGTACTTC. This codes for CASSLGVLDNRGWDIQYF.

This clonotype has at least ten counts. This chain links TRBV2 with TRBJ1-5; TRBD1 matches 9 bases. V was clipped by 5 bases and J by 7 bases; unmatched bases: 6. Per the germline V gene, CDR1 is SNHLY and CDR2 is FYNNEI. CDR3 length: 14 amino acids. The DNA for the CDR3 is TGTGCCAGCAGTCCCGACAGGGGGGAACAGCCCCAGCATTTT. Its translation: CASSPDRGEQPQHF. Full variable domain (remainder filled in from reference TRBV2 and TRBJ1-5): EPEVTQTPSHQVTQMGQEVILRCVPISNHLYFYWYRQILGQKVEFLVSFYNNEISEKSEIFDDQFSVERPDGSNFTLKIRSTKLEDSAMYFCASSPDRGEQPQHFGDGTRLSIL.

This clonotype was recorded at least ten times. V and J are TRBV30 and TRBJ2-5, with D uncertain. This CDR3 has 12 residues. The V gene's germline CDR1 is GTSNPN and CDR2 SVGIG (reference sequence). The V gene lost 1 base and the J gene lost 5 bases, with 8 bases spanning the gap. The CDR3 DNA is TGTGCCTGGAGTGATATAGGGGAGACCCAGTACTTC. Its translation is CAWSDIGETQYF.

V gene TRBV5-4 combines with J gene TRBJ2-3; tentative D call: TRBD2 (5 bases). V dropped 0 bases and J dropped 8 bases, with 13 bases sitting between them. CDR1 and CDR2 (germline): SGHNT, YYREEE (reference sequence). The CDR3 is made up of 14 amino acids. This CDR3 reads CASSLASNRGTQYF. The CDR3 DNA reads as TGTGCCAGCAGCTTGGCCTCGAATCGGGGTACGCAGTATTTT.

The chain has TRBV5-1 and TRBJ2-4, with 14 bases aligning to TRBD2. Per the germline V gene, CDR1 is SGHRS and CDR2 is YFSETQ. With V trimmed by 0 bases and J by 2 bases, 4 bases remained unmatched. The CDR3 runs 18 residues. Written as DNA, the CDR3 is TGCGCCAGCAGCTTGGGACTAGCGGGGGGGCGGTCCAAAAACATTCAGTACTTC. The encoded protein is CASSLGLAGGRSKNIQYF.

This clonotype has only one observation. This chain joins TRBV20-1 and TRBJ1-5, with 7 bases that match TRBD1. Trimming cost V 0 bases and J 5 bases; bases outside gene matches: 7. CDR3 length: 15 residues. CDR1 DFQATT and CDR2 SNEGSKA come from the germline V gene (reference sequence). As DNA, the CDR3 is TGCAGTGCTAGAGATCGACAGGGCAGTCATCAGCCCCAGCATTTT. This sequence encodes CSARDRQGSHQPQHF.

CDR3 nucleotide sequence: TGTGCCTGGAGTGGGACCCGGGTCCAAACAGATACGCAGTATTTT. Its translation is CAWSGTRVQTDTQYF. V gene TRBV30 combines with J gene TRBJ2-3; D is unresolved. The germline gives CDR1 GTSNPN, CDR2 SVGIG (reference sequence). This CDR3 spans 15 amino acids. The V and J ends lost 1 base and 3 bases respectively, with 14 bases between them.

This clonotype has at least ten counts. Mismatch with germline at one junction end may stem from a read error. This chain connects TRBV3-1 to TRBJ2-3; perhaps TRBD2 as D (5 bases). CDR1 and CDR2 from the germline V gene are LGHDT and YNNKEL (reference sequence). The CDR3 has 14 residues. The CDR3 here is CASSQTSSTDTQYF. In DNA form, the CDR3 reads TGTGCCAGCAGCCAAACATCTAGCACAGATACGCAGTACTTT.

This clonotype was seen only a few times. The V call is TRBV6-1, the J call TRBJ2-3, with TRBD2 matching over 13 bases. The CDR3 length is 18 residues. Trimming at V came to 5 bases and at J to 3 bases, leaving 11 bases not matched to a gene. Germline V CDR1 and CDR2: MNHNS, SASEGT. The CDR3 DNA reads TGTGCCAGCAGTCCTTCTCGCGGGGGACTAGCGGGGACAGATACGCAGTATTTT. Translating it yields CASSPSRGGLAGTDTQYF.

This clonotype has a handful of counts. J is TRBJ1-5 and V is TRBV29-1; the D gene is possibly TRBD1 (5 bases). The length of the CDR3 is 13 residues. In germline, CDR1 is SQVTM, CDR2 ANQGSEA. Between the trimmed V and J ends, which lost 3 bases and 6 bases, there was a span of 12 bases. This CDR3 is CSVDWGRGQPQHF. CDR3 nucleotides: TGCAGCGTTGACTGGGGCAGAGGTCAGCCCCAGCATTTT.

This clonotype turned up a few times. This likely comes from a read error, as the CDR3 has no conserved phenylalanine or tryptophan at its end. The chain carries TRBV6-1 and TRBJ2-7, with TRBD2 identical over 11 bases. V lost 6 bases, J lost 5 bases, and 9 bases stayed unmatched. The germline V gene has CDR1 MNHNS and CDR2 SASEGT. The length of the CDR3 is 15 residues. CDR3 nucleotide sequence: TGTGCCAGCAGGCTGACTAGCGGGGCTGTTAACGAGCAGTACCTC. This codes for CASRLTSGAVNEQYL.

The V call is TRBV12-5, the J call TRBJ2-3; 13 bases map to TRBD2. The end of the DNA is better explained by TRBJ2-5, so the J call may be wrong. Germline CDR1 reads LGHNT; CDR2 reads FRNRAP. The CDR3 has 16 amino acids. In DNA, the CDR3 is TGTGCTAGTGCCCCGGGACTAGCGGGGTCCTCCGAGACCCAGTACTTC. It specifies CASAPGLAGSSETQYF.

This clonotype was recorded many times. The J gene is TRBJ2-5, the V gene TRBV24-1; TRBD1 is a possible D gene (5 bases). Germline CDR1 KGHDR, CDR2 SFDVKD. Trimming took off 0 bases at V and 0 bases at J, with 7 bases between the two ends. The CDR3 is 15 residues long. CDR3 residues: CATSDLAGNQETQYF. In DNA form, the CDR3 reads TGTGCCACCAGTGATTTGGCAGGGAACCAAGAGACCCAGTACTTC.

This clonotype has a handful of counts. This chain uses TRBV19 with TRBJ1-1, with D perhaps matching TRBD1 (6 bases). V lost 6 bases, J lost 1 base, and 18 bases lay in between. The CDR3 sequence is 16 residues long. CDR1 and CDR2 (germline): LNHDA, SQIVND (reference sequence). CDR3 in amino acids: CASRKVGASWNTEAFF. CDR3 nucleotide sequence: TGTGCCAGTAGAAAGGTGGGGGCGAGTTGGAACACTGAAGCTTTCTTT.

Only a few counts were recorded for this clonotype. One end of the junction fails to match germline, which may point to a read error. This chain connects TRBV2 to TRBJ2-1; no firm D call. The germline CDR1 and CDR2 sequences are SNHLY and FYNNEI. CDR3 size: 17 residues. The CDR3 DNA reads as TGTGCCAGCAGCCTAGGGCTCGGTGATGATAGGACCAATGAGCAGGTCTTC. Amino acid sequence: CASSLGLGDDRTNEQVF. Looking up the rest from reference TRBV2 and TRBJ2-1 gives the full variable domain: EPEVTQTPSHQVTQMGQEVILRCVPISNHLYFYWYRQILGQKVEFLVSFYNNEISEKSEIFDDQFSVERPDGSNFTLKIRSTKLEDSAMYFCASSLGLGDDRTNEQVFGPGTRLTVL.

The chain is built from TRBV28 and TRBJ2-3; D is undetermined. The V end lost 5 bases, the J end lost 6 bases, and 18 bases lay between the germline ends. The CDR3 sequence is 15 residues long. CDR1 is MDHEN and CDR2 is SYDVKM in the germline V gene. The CDR3 sequence: CASSIGVGRSDTQYF. The CDR3 nucleotides are TGTGCCAGCAGTATTGGGGTCGGGCGTTCGGATACGCAGTATTTT. Complete variable domain (other parts from reference TRBV28 and TRBJ2-3): DVKVTQSSRYLVKRTGEKVFLECVQDMDHENMFWYRQDPGLGLRLIYFSYDVKMKEKGDIPEGYSVSREKKERFSLILESASTNQTSMYLCASSIGVGRSDTQYFGPGTRLTVL.

V gene TRBV12-3 or TRBV12-4 combines with J gene TRBJ2-2; D unclear. V shed 3 bases and J shed 9 bases, with 8 bases lying between them. The CDR3 spans 12 residues. This chain's CDR3 is CASSFFVRELFF. DNA of the CDR3: TGTGCCAGCAGTTTCTTTGTGCGGGAGCTGTTTTTT.

In its sample, this clonotype was seen many times. This rearrangement joins TRBV12-3 or TRBV12-4 to TRBJ2-7; possibly TRBD1 for D (7 bases). The CDR3 loop spans 15 amino acids. V was trimmed by 5 bases and J by 0 bases, leaving 14 bases between them. Here the CDR3 reads CASSPYQGGSYEQYF. CDR3 DNA: TGTGCCAGCAGTCCTTATCAGGGGGGCTCCTACGAGCAGTACTTC.

This clonotype was observed at least ten times. The chain carries TRBV2 and TRBJ2-1; 8 bases line up with TRBD1. The CDR3 has 15 amino acids. The ends lost 6 bases at V and 1 base at J; junction bases unmatched: 5. Germline values: CDR1 SNHLY, CDR2 FYNNEI. Here the CDR3 reads CASRRTGGSYNEQFF. The CDR3 DNA sequence: TGTGCCAGCAGGCGAACAGGGGGGTCCTACAATGAGCAGTTCTTC.

This clonotype has at least ten counts. The V call is TRBV6-1, the J call TRBJ2-1; weak D call: TRBD2 (5 bases). The V gene's germline CDR1 is MNHNS and CDR2 SASEGT. This CDR3 has 15 residues. Trimming took off 5 bases at V and 8 bases at J, with 19 bases between the two ends. Here the CDR3 DNA reads TGTGCCAGCAGTACGCGGGCCCCATCTAGGGATGAGCAGTTCTTC. It translates to CASSTRAPSRDEQFF.

There are many counts of this clonotype. The chain employs TRBV3-1 and TRBJ2-5; 7 bases map to TRBD1. The CDR3 spans 15 residues. In germline, CDR1 is LGHDT, CDR2 YNNKEL (reference sequence). V lost 3 bases to trimming and J lost 1 base; unmatched junction nucleotides: 5. The CDR3 DNA reads as TGTGCCAGCAGCCATCTGGACAGGCTCCAAGAGACCCAGTACTTC. Protein product: CASSHLDRLQETQYF.

The rearrangement uses TRBV9 and TRBJ2-1; TRBD2 matches 9 bases. Germline loops: CDR1 SGDLS, CDR2 YYNGEE. Unmatched junction bases numbered 15, after V lost 4 bases and J lost 7 bases. The CDR3 contains 17 residues. CDR3 sequence: CASSPTGARGGFNEQFF. In DNA form, the CDR3 reads TGTGCCAGCAGCCCAACGGGGGCGCGGGGGGGCTTTAATGAGCAGTTCTTC. The full variable domain, its missing parts supplied by reference TRBV9 and TRBJ2-1, is DSGVTQTPKHLITATGQRVTLRCSPRSGDLSVYWYQQSLDQGLQFLIQYYNGEERAKGNILERFSAQQFPDLHSELNLSSLELGDSALYFCASSPTGARGGFNEQFFGPGTRLTVL.

This clonotype was detected a few times. This chain uses TRBV20-1 with TRBJ2-5; D gene ambiguous. Trimming left V 0 bases short and J 5 bases short, with 13 bases between. Per the germline V gene, CDR1 is DFQATT and CDR2 is SNEGSKA (reference sequence). The CDR3 spans 14 residues. CDR3 nucleotides: TGCAGTGCTAGAGACGCCGGCGGATCGGAGACCCAGTACTTC. This translates into CSARDAGGSETQYF.

This clonotype has more than one count but fewer than ten. J is TRBJ1-3 and V is TRBV12-3 or TRBV12-4; 7 nucleotides agree with TRBD1. The CDR3 extends over 15 amino acids. V trimming: 6 bases; J trimming: 1 base; junction bases outside the gene matches: 6. CDR3 region: CASRPAGGSGNTIYF. The CDR3 DNA sequence: TGTGCCAGCAGGCCCGCAGGGGGGTCTGGAAACACCATATATTTT.

This rearrangement joins TRBV19 to TRBJ2-1, with TRBD1 matching over 8 bases. The trim removed 6 bases at V and 0 bases at J, leaving 13 bases unmatched. The CDR3 is made up of 18 amino acids. Germline V gene data show CDR1 as LNHDA and CDR2 as SQIVND (reference sequence). CDR3 protein: CASSRTGSSIYSYNEQFF. The CDR3 DNA sequence: TGTGCCAGTAGCAGGACAGGGTCCTCTATTTACTCCTACAATGAGCAGTTCTTC.

Comments on this clonotype: A read error is likely here: a far larger clone is one base away. The rearrangement uses TRBV28 and TRBJ2-1, with D possibly being TRBD1 (5 bases). V shed 5 bases and J shed 10 bases, with 21 bases lying between them. CDR1 is MDHEN, CDR2 SYDVKM, per germline. The CDR3 has 15 residues. In nucleotides, the CDR3 is TGTGCCAGCAGTCTACCGGCGACAGCCGCCTACGAGCAGTTCTTC. This translates into CASSLPATAAYEQFF.

The J gene is TRBJ2-5, the V gene TRBV12-3 or TRBV12-4, with D perhaps TRBD2 (5 bases). The CDR3 is 11 residues long. V lost 6 bases and J lost 10, with 12 bases in between. CDR3 in amino acids: CASSRVGDQYF. DNA of the CDR3: TGTGCCAGCAGCCGCGTCGGGGACCAGTACTTC.

Ten or more counts support this clonotype. The chain joins TRBV5-5 to TRBJ2-7, with 15 bases matching TRBD2. The CDR3 consists of 15 residues. Germline lookup yields CDR1 SGHKS and CDR2 YYEKEE (reference sequence). J lost 4 bases, V lost 6 bases, and 5 bases had no gene match. The DNA for the CDR3 is TGTGCCAGCACCCCGGGACTAGCGGGAGGTTACGAGCAGTACTTC. Residues: CASTPGLAGGYEQYF.

Remarks on this clonotype: Relative to the germline gene, one junction end is altered; a read error may explain this. The chain carries TRBV5-1 and TRBJ1-3; 10 positions match TRBD1. The CDR3 has 16 amino acids. The V gene's germline CDR1 is SGHRS and CDR2 YFSETQ. CDR3 sequence: CASSLGGQGPRNTIYF. The DNA for the CDR3 is TGTGCCAGCAGCTTGGGGGGACAGGGGCCCCGAAACACCATATATTTT. Drawing the rest from reference TRBV5-1 and TRBJ1-3, the complete variable domain is KAGVTQTPRYLIKTRGQQVTLSCSPISGHRSVSWYQQTPGQGLQFLFEYFSETQRNKGNFPGRFSGRQFSNSRSEMNVSTLELGDSALYLCASSLGGQGPRNTIYFGEGSWLTVV.